Ten or more counts support the clone carrying this TCR beta chain. The antigen is unknown. Reasons for excluding patients were uncontrolled infection, other autoimmune disease, pregnancy or lactation. Using about 10 ml of fresh peripheral blood, PBMCs were prepared. The entry originates in a study of T cells in Graves' hyperthyroidism and ophthalmopathy. General study results and limits: Ophthalmopathy was identified by the model a median approximately six months ahead of onset.

Amplification yielded TCR beta CDR3 regions, with RNA transcripts as the source. HTBI primers drove first-round RT-PCR of the TCR CDR3. Using its own MiXCR run on the multiplex PCR reads, TCRdb lists one record per CDR3 protein. The sample consists of a few hundred thousand distinct CDR3 sequences, around 16% of them appearing once. Per the germline V gene, CDR1 is SGHTA and CDR2 is FQGTGA. Trimming took 1 base from V and 4 from J, leaving 5 bases between them. The CDR3 extends over 13 amino acids. Sample: blood. This chain uses TRBV7-3 with TRBJ2-1; D remains ambiguous. The source of this sequence is a woman aged 40 to 50 with Graves' ophthalmopathy. CDR3 sequence reads: CASSLRVYNEQFF. The CDR3 nucleotides are TGTGCCAGCAGCTTAAGGGTTTACAATGAGCAGTTCTTC.